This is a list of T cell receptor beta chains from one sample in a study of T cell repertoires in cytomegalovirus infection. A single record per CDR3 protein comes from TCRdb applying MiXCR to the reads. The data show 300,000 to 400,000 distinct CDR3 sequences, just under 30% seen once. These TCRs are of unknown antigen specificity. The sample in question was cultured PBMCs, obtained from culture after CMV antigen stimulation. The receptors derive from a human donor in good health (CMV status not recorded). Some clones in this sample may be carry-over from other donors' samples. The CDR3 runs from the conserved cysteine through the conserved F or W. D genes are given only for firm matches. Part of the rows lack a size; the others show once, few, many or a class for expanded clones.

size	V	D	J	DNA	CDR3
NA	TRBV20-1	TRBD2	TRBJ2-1	TGCAGTGCTAGAGATCCCGGGGGGAGCGGGAGTGACAATGAGCAGTTCTTC	CSARDPGGSGSDNEQFF
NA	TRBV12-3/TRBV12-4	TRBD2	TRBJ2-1	TGTGCCAGCAGTTGGACTAGCGGGGGTAATGAGCAGTTCTTC	CASSWTSGGNEQFF
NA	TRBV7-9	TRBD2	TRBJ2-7	TGTGCCAGCAGCTTAGCTACGGGGACTAGCGGCTACGAGCAGTACTTC	CASSLATGTSGYEQYF
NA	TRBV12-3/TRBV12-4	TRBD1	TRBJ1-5	TGTGCCAGCAGAATAGGGGGCAGTAGCAATCAGCCCCAGCATTTT	CASRIGGSSNQPQHF
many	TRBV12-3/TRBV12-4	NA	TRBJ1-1	TGTGCCAGCAGGTTAGGGGGGGCCTCGAAGGCTGAAGCTTTCTTT	CASRLGGASKAEAFF
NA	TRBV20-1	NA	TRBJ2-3	TGCAGTGTGCCCCTCAGCGGGAGCACAGATACGCAGTATTTT	CSVPLSGSTDTQYF
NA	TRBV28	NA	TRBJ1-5	TGTGCCAGCAGTTTACGAGGACAGCCTGGGTGGCCCCAGCATTTT	CASSLRGQPGWPQHF
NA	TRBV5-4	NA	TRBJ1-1	TGTGCCAGCAGCCGAAAAGAGGACACTGAAGCTTTCTTT	CASSRKEDTEAFF
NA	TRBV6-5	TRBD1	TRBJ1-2	TGTGCCAGCAGTTACTCGATAGGAACAGGGGGCCGGAATGGCTACACCTTC	CASSYSIGTGGRNGYTF
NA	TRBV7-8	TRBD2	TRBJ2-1	TGTGCCAGCAGCTTAATGGTCTCATTTAGCGGGAGGGCTAAATATGAGCAGTTCTTC	CASSLMVSFSGRAKYEQFF
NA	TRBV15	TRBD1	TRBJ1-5	TGTGCCACCAGCCCTCGGCAGGGGGGTAATACGCCCCAGCATTTT	CATSPRQGGNTPQHF
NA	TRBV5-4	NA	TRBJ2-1	TGTGCCAGCAGCCCGGGACCTATAGAGCAGTTCTTC	CASSPGPIEQFF
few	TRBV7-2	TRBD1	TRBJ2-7	TGTGCCAGCAGCTTTACGGGACAGGGGGGGCACGAGCAGTACTTC	CASSFTGQGGHEQYF
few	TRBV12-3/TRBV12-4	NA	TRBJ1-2	TGTGCCAGCAGTTTAAGCGGCATTGGAGGCTACACCTTC	CASSLSGIGGYTF
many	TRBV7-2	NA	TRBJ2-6	TGTGCCAGCAGCTTAGTGGGGCCCTTCTCTGGGGCCAACGTCCTGACTTTC	CASSLVGPFSGANVLTF
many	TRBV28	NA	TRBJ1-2	TGTGCCAGCAGTTCCGGACAGCGCCGAAACACCTTC	CASSSGQRRNTF
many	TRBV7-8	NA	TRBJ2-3	TGTGCCAGCAGCTTTCGCACAGATACGCAGTATTTT	CASSFRTDTQYF
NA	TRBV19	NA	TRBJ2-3	TGTGCCAGTATACGGCCCCCCGCCACAGATACGCAGTATTTT	CASIRPPATDTQYF
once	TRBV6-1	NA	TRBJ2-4	TGTGCCAGCAGTGGAGTTATACCGTACTCTACCCCTCCTCAGTACTTC	CASSGVIPYSTPPQYF
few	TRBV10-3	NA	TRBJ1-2	TGTGCCATCAGTGAGTCCTCTCGGGCTAACTATGGCTACACCTTC	CAISESSRANYGYTF
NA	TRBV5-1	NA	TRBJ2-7	TGCGCCAGCAGCGTTACTTCCCGCTCCTACGAGCAGTACTTC	CASSVTSRSYEQYF
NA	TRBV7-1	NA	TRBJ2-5	TGTGCCAGCAGCAACAGGGATTTAGAGACCCAGTACTTC	CASSNRDLETQYF
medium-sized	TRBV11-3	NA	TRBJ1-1	TGTGCCAGCAGCTTACAGGGGAACGCTGAAGCTTTCTTT	CASSLQGNAEAFF
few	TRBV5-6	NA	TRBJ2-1	TGTGCCAGCATCCGGGGAAGCTCCTACAATGAGCAGTTCTTC	CASIRGSSYNEQFF
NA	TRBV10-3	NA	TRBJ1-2	TGTGCCATCAGGGAGAGGGACACTCTCTCCTATGGCTACACCTTC	CAIRERDTLSYGYTF
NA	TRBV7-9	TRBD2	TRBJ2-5	TGTGCCAGCAGCCCGCGGGGGTACCAAGAGACCCAGTACTTC	CASSPRGYQETQYF
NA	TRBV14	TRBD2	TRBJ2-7	TGTGCCAGCAGCCAAGAGGCGGGAGGGAGGAGCGAGCAGTACTTC	CASSQEAGGRSEQYF
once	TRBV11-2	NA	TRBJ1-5	TGTGCCACCAGCTTAGAGTCAGCCAGCAATCAGCCCCAGCATTTT	CATSLESASNQPQHF
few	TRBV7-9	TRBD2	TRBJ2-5	TGTGCCAGCAGCTCCGCGGGGGGGCAAGAGACCCAGTACTTC	CASSSAGGQETQYF
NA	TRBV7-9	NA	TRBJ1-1	TGTGCCAGTAAGGGATATGGTGCGGGGCCGTACACTGAAGCTTTCTTT	CASKGYGAGPYTEAFF
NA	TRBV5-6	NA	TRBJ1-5	TGTGCCAGCAGCTTGCTCATGGACCCCCGGGGCAATCAGCCCCAGCATTTT	CASSLLMDPRGNQPQHF
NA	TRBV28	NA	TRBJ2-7	TGTGCCAGCAGTTTAATGGCCTACGAGCAGTACTTC	CASSLMAYEQYF
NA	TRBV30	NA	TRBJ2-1	TGTGCCTGGAGTGTATTGGGGACGGGGTACAATGAGCAGTTCTTC	CAWSVLGTGYNEQFF
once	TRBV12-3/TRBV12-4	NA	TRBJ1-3	TGTGCCAGCAGGAGGCGAAACACCATATATTTT	CASRRRNTIYF
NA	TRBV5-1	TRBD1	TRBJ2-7	TGCGCCAGCAGCTTCACGACAGGGACCTACGAGCAGTACTTC	CASSFTTGTYEQYF
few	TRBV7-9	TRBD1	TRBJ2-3	TGTGCCAGCAGCTCTTGGACAGGGGCATCTTCAGATACGCAGTATTTT	CASSSWTGASSDTQYF
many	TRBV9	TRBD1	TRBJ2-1	TGTGCCAGCAGCGCAGTGGGACAGGGGGCAGGCAATGAGCAGTTCTTC	CASSAVGQGAGNEQFF
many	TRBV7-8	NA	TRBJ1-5	TGTGCCAGCAGCTTCGGCTACAGGGAGGCTCAGCCCCAGCATTTT	CASSFGYREAQPQHF
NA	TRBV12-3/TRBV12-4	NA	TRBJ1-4	TGTGCCAGCAGTTTCACGGGGGGCTTTGATGAAAAACTGTTTTTT	CASSFTGGFDEKLFF
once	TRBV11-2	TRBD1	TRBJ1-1	TGTGCCAGCAGACCGACAGGGATATCGATCACTGAAGCTTTCTTT	CASRPTGISITEAFF
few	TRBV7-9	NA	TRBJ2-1	TGTGCCAGCAGCTCCCCCTGGACTTCCTTCAATGAGCAGTTCTTC	CASSSPWTSFNEQFF
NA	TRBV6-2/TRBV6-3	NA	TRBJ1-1	TGTGCCAGCAGCTTAGACTCTCCGAACACTGAAGCTTTCTTT	CASSLDSPNTEAFF
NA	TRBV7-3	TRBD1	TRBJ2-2	TGTGCCAGCAGCTTCCGGGACAGGGACACCGGGGAGCTGTTTTTT	CASSFRDRDTGELFF
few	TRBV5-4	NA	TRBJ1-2	TGTGCCAGCAGTCCGGAGGCAGGGTCCGATGGCTACACCTTC	CASSPEAGSDGYTF
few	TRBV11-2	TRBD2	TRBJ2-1	TGTGCCAGCAGCTTAGAGGGACTAGCGGGGAGCTGGCAGTTCTTC	CASSLEGLAGSWQFF
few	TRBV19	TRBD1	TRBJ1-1	TGTGCCAGTAACCCCGGGACAGGGGGATCGAACACTGAAGCTTTCTTT	CASNPGTGGSNTEAFF
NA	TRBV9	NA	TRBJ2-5	TGTGCCAGCAGCGTAGGGTTAAGGGGAGAGACCCAGTACTTC	CASSVGLRGETQYF
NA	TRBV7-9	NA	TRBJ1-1	TGTGCCAGCAGCTTAGGGGGGTTGGCCTACACTGAAGCTTTCTTT	CASSLGGLAYTEAFF
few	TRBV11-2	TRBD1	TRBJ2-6	TGTGCCAGCAGAGCGACAGGGGCGTTAAGCTCTGGGGCCAACGTCCTGACTTTC	CASRATGALSSGANVLTF
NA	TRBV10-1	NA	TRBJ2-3	TGCGCCAGCAGTGAGTCGTCTGAGCAGGATACGCAGTATTTT	CASSESSEQDTQYF
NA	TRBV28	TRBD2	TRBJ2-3	TGTGCCAGCAGTTCCGGGACTAGCGGGAGATTCGCCGCAGATACGCAGTATTTT	CASSSGTSGRFAADTQYF
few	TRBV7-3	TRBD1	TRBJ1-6	TGTGCCAGCAGCTTAATCCCCACAGGGGATTCACCCCTCCACTTT	CASSLIPTGDSPLHF
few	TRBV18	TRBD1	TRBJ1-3	TGTGCCAGCTTGATGACAGGGTCTGGAAACACCATATATTTT	CASLMTGSGNTIYF
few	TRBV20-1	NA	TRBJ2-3	TGCAGTGCTCACACCAGGTGGGGGAGAGGCACAGATACGCAGTATTTT	CSAHTRWGRGTDTQYF
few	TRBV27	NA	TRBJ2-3	TGTGCCAGCAGTTCCGGCTACCTCACAGATACGCAGTATTTT	CASSSGYLTDTQYF
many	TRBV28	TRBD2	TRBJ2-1	TGTGCCAGCAGTTTGTCGGGCGGAGGGACTAGCGGGAGTAGGTACAATGAGCAGTTCTTC	CASSLSGGGTSGSRYNEQFF
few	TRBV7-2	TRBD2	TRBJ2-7	TGTGCCAGCAGCTTGGGGACTAGCGGTTATATCTACGAGCAGTACTTC	CASSLGTSGYIYEQYF
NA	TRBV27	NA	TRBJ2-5	TGTGCCAGCAGTTCCCTCTCAGGGGTTGAGACCCAGTACTTC	CASSSLSGVETQYF
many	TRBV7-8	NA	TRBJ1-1	TGTGCCAGCAGCCCACTCGGCGGGACAACGAACACTGAAGCTTTCTTT	CASSPLGGTTNTEAFF
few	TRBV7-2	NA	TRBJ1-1	TGTGCCAGCAGCCCCTACTCGGCGAACACTGAAGCTTTCTTT	CASSPYSANTEAFF